This T cell receptor (beta chain) was profiled in a study of regulatory T cells in long-lasting Graves disease. Study background: Antithyroid drug exposure in newly diagnosed Graves' patients had lasted under 3 months.

On this clonotype: Its specificity is unknown.

Investigators prepared the TCR beta libraries by applying iRepertoire HTBI primers and Arm-PCR of CDR3 regions. TCRdb analysed the multiplex PCR reads with MiXCR anew, one entry per CDR3 protein. The sample holds more than 350,000 distinct CDR3 sequences; more than 13% are singletons and the top ten take 16%. General study points: A greater number of public clonotypes (around 2,700) was shared by persistent patients than by new patients (approximately 1,000).

Germline CDR1 is LNHNV and CDR2 is YYDKDF (reference sequence). There are 15 residues in the CDR3. V lost 3 bases and J 3 bases, leaving 12 bases between the germline ends. Time point meaning: newly diagnosed GD, antithyroid drugs for less than 3 months. PBMCs provided the RNA from which the TCR library was made. Another study also made use of these data, one on T cells in Graves' hyperthyroidism and ophthalmopathy. That work adds: Model output signaled ophthalmopathy a median 6.5 months ahead of onset.

The starting material was peripheral blood mononuclear cells (PBMCs), obtained at new diagnosis, from a patient treated with antithyroid drugs. The origin of this receptor is a woman under 40 with Graves disease. This chain uses TRBV15 with TRBJ2-1; D perhaps matches TRBD2 (6 bases). In nucleotides, the CDR3 is TGTGCCACCAGCAGTGCCTCGGGGGACTACAATGAGCAGTTCTTC. Protein product: CATSSASGDYNEQFF.